These 30 T cell receptor beta chains were sequenced from one sample in a study of blood T cell repertoires in COVID-19. Data came from immunoSEQ multiplex PCR; TCRdb stores just in-frame clones and leaves some out. The sample lists more than 300,000 clones; around 84% were seen once. Sequencing used PBMCs or T cells enriched from blood (not recorded which). The receptor source for this set is a man in his thirties or forties who had recovered from COVID-19.

The chain has TRBV5-1 and TRBJ1-1; the match to TRBD1 covers 8 bases. The CDR3 loop spans 14 amino acids. The trim removed 4 bases at V and 1 base at J, leaving 3 bases unmatched. CDR1 is SGHRS, CDR2 YFSETQ, per germline. The CDR3 loop reads CASSRGTGNTEAFF. CDR3 nucleotides: TGCGCCAGCAGCCGCGGGACAGGGAACACTGAAGCTTTCTTT.

The chain uses TRBV11-2 and TRBJ1-1; TRBD1 might be the D (6 bases). The V gene's germline CDR1 is SGHAT and CDR2 FQNNGV. The CDR3 spans 19 residues. V gave up 2 bases and J gave up 2 bases, with 24 bases separating them. CDR3 in amino acids: CASSLSNFRSGAKNTEAFF. Here the CDR3 DNA reads TGTGCCAGCAGCTTATCAAATTTTCGATCAGGGGCGAAAAACACTGAAGCTTTCTTT.

In nucleotides, the CDR3 is TGTGCCAGCGTCCAGGGGGATGGCTACACCTTC. Translating gives CASVQGDGYTF. The V call is TRBV6-1, the J call TRBJ1-2; 7 bases agree with TRBD1. There are 11 residues in the CDR3. The germline V gene has CDR1 MNHNS and CDR2 SASEGT. V shed 8 bases, J shed 6 bases, and the junction held 3 bases outside the gene matches.

This chain connects TRBV19 to TRBJ2-3, with D hard to call. The germline V and J ends were trimmed by 6 bases and 0 bases, with 16 bases remaining between them. CDR3 length equals 16 residues. Germline lookup yields CDR1 LNHDA and CDR2 SQIVND (reference sequence). CDR3 sequence (DNA): TGTGCCAGTAGCAATCTAAGGAGTCTGAGCACAGATACGCAGTATTTT. Its translation: CASSNLRSLSTDTQYF.

V and J are TRBV5-1 and TRBJ2-3; D is uncertain. The length of the CDR3 is 14 residues. Trimming removed 1 base at V and 3 bases at J, with 9 bases between. Germline values: CDR1 SGHRS, CDR2 YFSETQ. CDR3 sequence reads: CASSLTHITDTQYF. For the CDR3, the DNA is TGCGCCAGCAGCTTGACGCACATAACAGATACGCAGTATTTT.

In this sample, this clone turned up a few times. V usage is TRBV27 and J usage is TRBJ1-1, with D possibly TRBD1 on 6 matching bases. V was shortened by 6 bases and J by 5 bases, with 16 bases between the two germline ends. CDR3 length: 14 residues. Germline CDR1 is MNHEY and CDR2 is SMNVEV (reference sequence). DNA for the CDR3: TGTGCCAGCAGCCTCGGGGGGGCTGGTACTGAAGCTTTCTTT. Its protein product is CASSLGGAGTEAFF.

This chain links TRBV6-5 with TRBJ2-7; 9 nucleotides match TRBD1. With 6 bases clipped from V and 3 bases from J, the junction kept 6 bases outside the gene matches. The CDR3 has 14 residues. Germline CDR1 and CDR2: MNHEY and SVGAGI. The CDR3 nucleotides are TGTGCCAGCAGCATGGGACAGGGTGGCTACGAGCAGTACTTC. This gives the protein CASSMGQGGYEQYF.

This chain's CDR3 is CASSQEGQVPGNTIYF. The CDR3, as DNA: TGTGCCAGCAGCCAAGAGGGACAGGTCCCTGGAAACACCATATATTTT. The chain joins TRBV14 to TRBJ1-3; 8 nucleotides match TRBD1. Germline assignment: CDR1 SGHDN and CDR2 FVKESK. V trimming: 0 bases; J trimming: 2 bases; junction bases outside the gene matches: 3. This CDR3 comprises 16 residues.

This chain joins TRBV9 and TRBJ2-1; 8 positions match TRBD2. The V gene end was trimmed by 3 bases and the J gene end by 5 bases; junction bases not matched to a gene: 7. The CDR3 extends over 15 amino acids. Germline CDR1 is SGDLS and CDR2 is YYNGEE. CDR3 DNA: TGTGCCAGCAGCGACACGGGGGGGCTCAACAATGAGCAGTTCTTC. Translating gives CASSDTGGLNNEQFF.

The CDR3 protein is CASSEWGASGNTIYF. The CDR3 region has the DNA TGTGCCAGCAGTGAATGGGGAGCCTCTGGAAACACCATATATTTT. The chain has TRBV25-1 and TRBJ1-3; D is ambiguous. Looked up from germline, CDR1 is MGHDK and CDR2 is SYGVNS. The ends were cut back, 1 base at V and 0 bases at J, with 7 bases in the middle. CDR3 length: 15 residues.

The rearrangement joins TRBV18 to TRBJ1-4, with TRBD1 matching 7 bases. The germline gives CDR1 KGHSH, CDR2 LQKENI. V lost 6 bases to trimming and J lost 7 bases; unmatched junction nucleotides: 8. CDR3 length: 14 residues. The CDR3 reads CASSQGQASEKLFF. The CDR3, as DNA: TGTGCCAGCTCCCAAGGACAGGCTAGTGAAAAACTGTTTTTT.

The genes are TRBV9 and TRBJ2-4; D uncertain. Trimming took 3 bases from V and 7 from J, leaving 17 bases between them. CDR3 length: 15 amino acids. Germline V gives CDR1 SGDLS, CDR2 YYNGEE. The CDR3 region has the DNA TGTGCCAGCAGCGGAGACCCCCCTAACGGGAACATTCAGTACTTC. Translating gives CASSGDPPNGNIQYF.

This sequence joins TRBV11-3 and TRBJ1-1, with D perhaps matching TRBD1 (6 bases). V lost 4 bases, J lost 1 base, and 16 bases lay in between. Germline CDR1 reads SGHNT; CDR2 reads YENEEA. This CDR3 has 16 residues. The CDR3 region is CASSSRGGRKNTEAFF. The CDR3 nucleotides read TGTGCCAGCAGCTCCCGAGGGGGAAGGAAGAACACTGAAGCTTTCTTT.

V and J are TRBV28 and TRBJ2-7; 7 nucleotides agree with TRBD1. The germline V gene has CDR1 MDHEN and CDR2 SYDVKM. V was pared by 7 bases and J by 0 bases, with 9 bases of the junction left unmatched. The CDR3 has 15 residues. CDR3 DNA: TGTGCCAGCATCAAAGGACAGGTCCTCTCCTACGAGCAGTACTTC. It yields the protein CASIKGQVLSYEQYF.

The V and J genes are TRBV5-1 and TRBJ1-3; TRBD1 is a possible D gene (5 bases). The length of the CDR3 is 16 residues. Trimming pared 1 base from V and 0 bases from J, leaving 11 bases between. CDR1 is SGHRS, CDR2 YFSETQ, per germline. Here the CDR3 reads CASSLPTGGSGNTIYF. In DNA form, the CDR3 reads TGCGCCAGCAGCTTGCCAACGGGGGGCTCTGGAAACACCATATATTTT.

This clone was counted a few times. The chain is built from TRBV18 and TRBJ1-5, with 8 nucleotides matching TRBD1. The trim removed 2 bases at V and 4 bases at J, leaving 7 bases unmatched. Germline lookup yields CDR1 KGHSH and CDR2 LQKENI. The CDR3 sequence is 16 residues long. CDR3 nucleotide sequence: TGTGCCAGCTCACCAAGTGAGGGACAGGTAAATCAGCCCCAGCATTTT. It encodes CASSPSEGQVNQPQHF.

This sequence joins TRBV5-1 and TRBJ1-1; 7 nucleotides line up with TRBD1. J lost 8 bases, V lost 4 bases, and 11 bases had no gene match. The V gene's germline CDR1 is SGHRS and CDR2 YFSETQ. The CDR3 has 14 residues. The CDR3 nucleotides are TGCGCCAGCAGCCGTCGTACAGGGGACCGCGAAGCTTTCTTT. Translating it yields CASSRRTGDREAFF.

The V and J genes are TRBV18 and TRBJ2-2; D not resolved. This CDR3 is 14 amino acids long. Looked up from germline, CDR1 is KGHSH and CDR2 is LQKENI. V lost 0 bases and J 4 bases, leaving 6 bases between the germline ends. The CDR3 loop reads CASSPPRLTGELFF. For the CDR3, the DNA is TGTGCCAGCTCACCACCGAGGCTCACCGGGGAGCTGTTTTTT.

V usage is TRBV19 and J usage is TRBJ2-3; TRBD1 matches at 9 bases. V shed 4 bases, J shed 7 bases, and the junction held 12 bases outside the gene matches. Germline V CDR1 and CDR2: LNHDA, SQIVND (reference sequence). The CDR3 extends over 16 amino acids. The CDR3 coding sequence is TGTGCCAGTAGTACCGACAGGGGGTACTCTATTAATACGCAGTATTTT. Its protein is CASSTDRGYSINTQYF.

This sequence joins TRBV6-5 and TRBJ1-5; D is uncertain. V lost 6 bases, J lost 0 bases, and 12 bases lay in between. CDR1 is MNHEY, CDR2 SVGAGI, per germline. The CDR3 contains 15 residues. In nucleotides, the CDR3 is TGTGCCAGCAGACACGACATTTATAGCAATCAGCCCCAGCATTTT. Translated: CASRHDIYSNQPQHF.

V is TRBV11-2 and J is TRBJ1-2, with 8 bases fitting TRBD1. Per germline, CDR1 SGHAT and CDR2 FQNNGV. Trimming at V came to 2 bases and at J to 10 bases, leaving 6 bases not matched to a gene. This CDR3 has 13 amino acids. The CDR3 protein is CASSLLDREDYTF. The CDR3 DNA follows: TGTGCCAGCAGCTTACTGGACAGGGAGGACTACACCTTC.

The chain links TRBV7-2 to TRBJ1-2; D may be TRBD1 (6 bases). Germline assignment: CDR1 SGHTA and CDR2 FQGNSA. Trimming removed 5 bases at V and 2 bases at J, with 12 bases between. The CDR3 sequence is 14 residues long. In nucleotides, the CDR3 is TGTGCCAGCAGCGCGACAGGCTCCAACTATGGCTACACCTTC. This translates into CASSATGSNYGYTF.

The gene calls are TRBV19 and TRBJ2-1, with TRBD2 as a possible D gene (7 bases). The CDR3 covers 12 residues. CDR1 LNHDA and CDR2 SQIVND come from the germline V gene (reference sequence). DNA for the CDR3: TGTTCCACACGGGGGGCCCTCAATGAGCAGTTCTTC. Encoded protein: CSTRGALNEQFF.

CDR3 residues: CASSYNRVTNYGYTF. In DNA, the CDR3 is TGTGCCAGCAGCTACAACAGGGTAACTAACTATGGCTACACCTTC. V and J are TRBV5-6 and TRBJ1-2, with D possibly TRBD1 on 6 matching bases. This CDR3 is built from 15 residues. Germline-derived CDR1 and CDR2 are SGHDT and YYEEEE. Trimming took off 3 bases at V and 0 bases at J, with 12 bases between the two ends.

The rearrangement links TRBV2 to TRBJ1-2, with D maybe TRBD1 (5 bases). Germline V gene sequence: CDR1 SNHLY, CDR2 FYNNEI. The CDR3 is 14 amino acids. V dropped 5 bases and J dropped 6 bases, with 16 bases sitting between them. The CDR3 DNA is TGTGCCAGCAGTCCCGTGGGGGGTAATCATGGCTACACCTTC. As protein: CASSPVGGNHGYTF.

The rearrangement links TRBV27 to TRBJ2-7; maybe TRBD2 (6 bases). Germline V lookup: CDR1 MNHEY, CDR2 SMNVEV (reference sequence). CDR3 length equals 13 residues. Trimming shortened V by 6 bases and J by 0 bases, and 9 bases separated the two germline ends. The CDR3 loop is CASRLGGSYEQYF. CDR3 nucleotide sequence: TGTGCCAGCAGGTTGGGGGGCTCCTACGAGCAGTACTTC.

The CDR3 protein is CATSAGDWTGELFF. The CDR3 region has the DNA TGTGCCACCAGCGCAGGGGATTGGACCGGGGAGCTGTTTTTT. This sequence joins TRBV15 and TRBJ2-2; maybe TRBD1 (6 bases). The germline gives CDR1 LNHNV, CDR2 YYDKDF (reference sequence). CDR3 length equals 14 residues. V shed 5 bases and J shed 5 bases, with 12 bases lying between them. The full variable domain, its missing parts supplied by reference TRBV15 and TRBJ2-2, is DAMVIQNPRYQVTQFGKPVTLSCSQTLNHNVMYWYQQKSSQAPKLLFHYYDKDFNNEADTPDNFQSRRPNTSFCFLDIRSPGLGDTAMYLCATSAGDWTGELFFGEGSRLTVL.

This clone was detected only a few times. This chain joins TRBV28 and TRBJ1-1; 7 bases fit TRBD1. Unmatched junction bases numbered 10, after V lost 4 bases and J lost 5 bases. The CDR3 is 15 residues long. Germline CDR1 and CDR2: MDHEN and SYDVKM. The DNA for the CDR3 is TGTGCCAGCAGTTCGACACAGGGGTGGGCGACTGAAGCTTTCTTT. Protein product: CASSSTQGWATEAFF.

CDR3 protein: CSVGRESSYNEQFF. The CDR3, as DNA: TGCAGCGTTGGGCGGGAGAGCTCCTACAATGAGCAGTTCTTC. This rearrangement joins TRBV29-1 to TRBJ2-1; 7 positions agree with TRBD2. The CDR3 consists of 14 residues. The V gene end was trimmed by 4 bases and the J gene end by 0 bases; junction bases not matched to a gene: 3. CDR1 SQVTM and CDR2 ANQGSEA come from the germline V gene.

V usage is TRBV19 and J usage is TRBJ1-2; D gene uncertain. The germline V gene encodes CDR1 LNHDA and CDR2 SQIVND (reference sequence). V was pared by 3 bases and J by 4 bases, with 12 bases between. This CDR3 spans 14 amino acids. In nucleotides, the CDR3 is TGTGCCAGTAGTATGCCTCTGGAGGGCTATGGCTACACCTTC. The encoded protein is CASSMPLEGYGYTF. Full variable domain (outside the CDR3, taken from reference TRBV19 and TRBJ1-2): DGGITQSPKYLFRKEGQNVTLSCEQNLNHDAMYWYRQDPGQGLRLIYYSQIVNDFQKGDIAEGYSVSREKKESFPLTVTSAQKNPTAFYLCASSMPLEGYGYTFGSGTRLTVV.